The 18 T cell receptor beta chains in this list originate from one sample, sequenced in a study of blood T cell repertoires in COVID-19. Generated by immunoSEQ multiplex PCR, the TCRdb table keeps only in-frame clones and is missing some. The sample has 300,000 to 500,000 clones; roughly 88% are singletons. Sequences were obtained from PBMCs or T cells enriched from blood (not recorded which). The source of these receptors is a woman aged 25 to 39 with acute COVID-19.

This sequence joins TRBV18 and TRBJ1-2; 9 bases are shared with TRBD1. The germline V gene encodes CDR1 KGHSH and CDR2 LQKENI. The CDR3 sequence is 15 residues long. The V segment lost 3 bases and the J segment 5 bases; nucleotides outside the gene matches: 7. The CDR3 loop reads CASSPRTGDLYGYTF. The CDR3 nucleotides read TGTGCCAGCTCACCTAGGACAGGGGATTTATATGGCTACACCTTC. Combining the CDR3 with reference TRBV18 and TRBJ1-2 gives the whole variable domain NAGVMQNPRHLVRRRGQEARLRCSPMKGHSHVYWYRQLPEEGLKFMVYLQKENIIDESGMPKERFSAEFPKEGPSILRIQQVVRGDSAAYFCASSPRTGDLYGYTFGSGTRLTVV.

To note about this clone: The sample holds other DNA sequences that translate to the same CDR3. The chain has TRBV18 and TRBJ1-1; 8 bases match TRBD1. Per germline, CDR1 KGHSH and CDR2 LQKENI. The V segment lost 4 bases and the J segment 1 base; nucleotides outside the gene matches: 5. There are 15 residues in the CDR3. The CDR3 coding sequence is TGTGCCAGCTCACTCGGACAGGGAGGGAACACTGAAGCTTTCTTT. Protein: CASSLGQGGNTEAFF.

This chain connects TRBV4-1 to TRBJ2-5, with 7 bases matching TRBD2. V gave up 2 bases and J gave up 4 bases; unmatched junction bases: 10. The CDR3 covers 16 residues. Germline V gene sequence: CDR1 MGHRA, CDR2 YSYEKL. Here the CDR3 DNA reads TGCGCCAGCAGCCAACACCCTGGGGGGGAGGGAGAGACCCAGTACTTC. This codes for CASSQHPGGEGETQYF.

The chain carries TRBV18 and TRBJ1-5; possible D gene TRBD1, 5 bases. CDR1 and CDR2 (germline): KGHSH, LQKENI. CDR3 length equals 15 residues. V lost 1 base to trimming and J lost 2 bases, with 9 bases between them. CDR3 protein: CASSPQPGGNQPQHF. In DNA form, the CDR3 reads TGTGCCAGCTCACCACAGCCGGGGGGCAATCAGCCCCAGCATTTT. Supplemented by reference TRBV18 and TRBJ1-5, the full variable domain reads NAGVMQNPRHLVRRRGQEARLRCSPMKGHSHVYWYRQLPEEGLKFMVYLQKENIIDESGMPKERFSAEFPKEGPSILRIQQVVRGDSAAYFCASSPQPGGNQPQHFGDGTRLSIL.

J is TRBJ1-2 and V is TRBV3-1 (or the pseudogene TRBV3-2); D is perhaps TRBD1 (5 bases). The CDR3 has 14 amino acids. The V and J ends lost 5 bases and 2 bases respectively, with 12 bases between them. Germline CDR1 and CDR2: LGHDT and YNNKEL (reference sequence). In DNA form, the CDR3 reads TGTGCCAGCAGCTTCGCCAGGGTAAACTATGGCTACACCTTC. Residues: CASSFARVNYGYTF.

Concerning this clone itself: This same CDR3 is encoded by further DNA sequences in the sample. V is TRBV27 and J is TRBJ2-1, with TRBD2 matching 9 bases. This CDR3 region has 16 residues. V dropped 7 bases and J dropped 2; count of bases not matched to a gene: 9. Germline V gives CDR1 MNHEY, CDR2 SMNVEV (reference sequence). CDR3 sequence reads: CASTPLAGGPYNEQFF. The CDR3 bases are TGTGCCAGCACCCCCCTGGCGGGGGGGCCCTACAATGAGCAGTTCTTC.

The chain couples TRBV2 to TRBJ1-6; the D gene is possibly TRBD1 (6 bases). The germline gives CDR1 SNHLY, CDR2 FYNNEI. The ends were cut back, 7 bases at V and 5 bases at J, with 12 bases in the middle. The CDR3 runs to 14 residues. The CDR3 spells CASTRGKDNSPLHF. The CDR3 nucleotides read TGTGCCAGCACCAGGGGAAAGGATAATTCACCCCTCCACTTT.

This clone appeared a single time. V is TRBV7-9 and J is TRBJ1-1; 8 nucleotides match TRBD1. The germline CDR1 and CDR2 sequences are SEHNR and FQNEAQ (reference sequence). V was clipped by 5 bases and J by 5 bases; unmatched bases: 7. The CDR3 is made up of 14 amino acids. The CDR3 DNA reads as TGTGCCAGCAGCCCTACAGGGGGGTGGACTGAAGCTTTCTTT. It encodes CASSPTGGWTEAFF.

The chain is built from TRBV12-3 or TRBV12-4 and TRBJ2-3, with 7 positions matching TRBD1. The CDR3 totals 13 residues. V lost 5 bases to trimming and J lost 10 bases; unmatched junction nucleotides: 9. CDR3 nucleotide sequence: TGTGCCAGCAGTGGGACAGCAGTGGCTGCGCAGTATTTT. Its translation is CASSGTAVAAQYF.

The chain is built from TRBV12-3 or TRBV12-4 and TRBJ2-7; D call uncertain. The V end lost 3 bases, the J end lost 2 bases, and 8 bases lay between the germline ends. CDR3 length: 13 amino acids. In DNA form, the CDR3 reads TGTGCCAGCAGTTTGGCCAGTCCCTACGAGCAGTACTTC. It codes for CASSLASPYEQYF.

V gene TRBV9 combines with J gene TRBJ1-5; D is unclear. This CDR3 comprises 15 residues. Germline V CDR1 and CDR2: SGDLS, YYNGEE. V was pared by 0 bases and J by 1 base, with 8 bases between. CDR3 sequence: CASSVDTVSNQPQHF. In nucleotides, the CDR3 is TGTGCCAGCAGCGTAGATACAGTAAGCAATCAGCCCCAGCATTTT.

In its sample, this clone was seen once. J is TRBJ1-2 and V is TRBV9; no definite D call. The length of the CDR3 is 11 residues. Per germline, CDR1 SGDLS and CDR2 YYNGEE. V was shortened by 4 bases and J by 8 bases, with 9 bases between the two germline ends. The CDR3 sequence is CASSSSRGYTF. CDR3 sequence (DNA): TGTGCCAGCAGCTCCTCGAGGGGCTACACCTTC.

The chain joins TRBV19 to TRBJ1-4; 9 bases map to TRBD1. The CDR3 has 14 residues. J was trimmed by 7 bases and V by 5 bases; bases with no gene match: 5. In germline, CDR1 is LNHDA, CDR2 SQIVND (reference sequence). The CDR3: CASSLQGAGEKLFF. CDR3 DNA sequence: TGTGCCAGTAGTCTACAGGGGGCCGGTGAAAAACTGTTTTTT.

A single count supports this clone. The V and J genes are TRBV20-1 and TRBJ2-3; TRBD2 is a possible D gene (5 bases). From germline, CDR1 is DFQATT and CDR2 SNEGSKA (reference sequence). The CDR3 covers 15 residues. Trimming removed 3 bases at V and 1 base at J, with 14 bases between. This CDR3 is CSASGEGWGTDTQYF. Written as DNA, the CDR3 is TGCAGTGCTAGTGGTGAGGGTTGGGGCACAGATACGCAGTATTTT.

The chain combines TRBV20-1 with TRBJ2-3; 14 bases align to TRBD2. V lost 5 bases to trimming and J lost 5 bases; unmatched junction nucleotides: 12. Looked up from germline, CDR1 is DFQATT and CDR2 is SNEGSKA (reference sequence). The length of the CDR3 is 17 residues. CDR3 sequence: CSARARKTSGGVDTQYF. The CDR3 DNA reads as TGCAGTGCTCGTGCTCGGAAGACTAGCGGGGGGGTAGATACGCAGTATTTT.

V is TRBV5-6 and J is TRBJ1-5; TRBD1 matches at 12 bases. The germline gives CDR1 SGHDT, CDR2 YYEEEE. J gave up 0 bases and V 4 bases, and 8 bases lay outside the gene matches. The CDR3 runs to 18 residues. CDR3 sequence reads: CASSVPGQGAYSNQPQHF. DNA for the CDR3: TGTGCCAGCAGCGTGCCGGGACAGGGGGCGTATAGCAATCAGCCCCAGCATTTT.

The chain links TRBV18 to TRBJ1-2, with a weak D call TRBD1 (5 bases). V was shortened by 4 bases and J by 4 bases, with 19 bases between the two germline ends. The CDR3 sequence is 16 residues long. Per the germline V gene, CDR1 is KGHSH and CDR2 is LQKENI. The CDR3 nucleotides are TGTGCCAGCTCACAACGCAGGGAGGAGAGGGCCTATGGCTACACCTTC. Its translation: CASSQRREERAYGYTF.

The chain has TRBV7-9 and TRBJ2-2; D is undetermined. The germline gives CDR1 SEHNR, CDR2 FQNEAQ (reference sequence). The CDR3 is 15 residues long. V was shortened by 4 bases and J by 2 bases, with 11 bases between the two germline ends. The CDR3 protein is CASSYLQYNTGELFF. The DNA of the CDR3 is TGTGCCAGCAGCTATCTACAGTACAACACCGGGGAGCTGTTTTTT.